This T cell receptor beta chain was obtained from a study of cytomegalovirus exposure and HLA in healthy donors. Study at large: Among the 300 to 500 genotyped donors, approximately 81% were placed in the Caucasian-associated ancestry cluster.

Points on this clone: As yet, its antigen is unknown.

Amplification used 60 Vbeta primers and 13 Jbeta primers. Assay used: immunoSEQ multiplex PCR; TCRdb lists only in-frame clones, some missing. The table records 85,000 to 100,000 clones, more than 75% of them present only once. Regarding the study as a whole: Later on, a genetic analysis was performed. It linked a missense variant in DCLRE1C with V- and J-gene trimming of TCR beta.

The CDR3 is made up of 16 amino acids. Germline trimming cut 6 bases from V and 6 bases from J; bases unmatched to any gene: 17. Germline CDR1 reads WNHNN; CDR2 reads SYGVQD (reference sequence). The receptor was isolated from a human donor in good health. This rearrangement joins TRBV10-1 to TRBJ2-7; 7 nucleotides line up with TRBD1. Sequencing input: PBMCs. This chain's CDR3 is CASSKNRGLRDSEQYF. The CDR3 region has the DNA TGCGCCAGCAGCAAGAACAGGGGTCTTCGAGACTCCGAGCAGTACTTC.